The 21 T cell receptor beta chains given below trace back to one sample, sequenced in a study of neurological immune-mediated disorders. TCRdb redid the calling of the 5' RACE reads with MiXCR, one entry per CDR3 protein. The repertoire consists of over 50,000 distinct CDR3 sequences, with about 3% occurring once and the leading ten covering about 6.3%. Sequenced input: PBMCs. These receptors originate from a man aged 35 to 55 with multiple sclerosis.

This clonotype was counted ten times or more. The rearrangement joins TRBV3-1 to TRBJ2-3; tentatively, D is TRBD2 (6 bases). Between the trimmed V and J ends, which lost 4 bases and 2 bases, there was a span of 13 bases. From germline, CDR1 is LGHDT and CDR2 YNNKEL (reference sequence). This CDR3 contains 15 residues. The CDR3 DNA reads TGTGCCAGCAGCCGCCGGGACTTCACCACAGATACGCAGTATTTT. It translates to CASSRRDFTTDTQYF.

At least ten counts were recorded for this clonotype. This chain connects TRBV7-9 to TRBJ1-1; TRBD1 aligns across 8 bases. The CDR3 loop spans 15 amino acids. Germline assignment: CDR1 SEHNR and CDR2 FQNEAQ (reference sequence). Trimming took 5 bases from V and 4 from J; bases not matched to a gene: 9. Written as DNA, the CDR3 is TGTGCCAGCAGCACCCAGGGGGCAGGGCTCACTGAAGCTTTCTTT. Its protein product is CASSTQGAGLTEAFF.

This clonotype was counted ten times or more. The chain joins TRBV5-1 to TRBJ2-7; no reliable D call. Germline CDR1 and CDR2: SGHRS and YFSETQ. The ends were cut back, 0 bases at V and 0 bases at J, with 10 bases in the middle. This CDR3 is 15 amino acids long. CDR3 protein: CASSLGTDSSYEQYF. The CDR3 nucleotides read TGCGCCAGCAGCTTGGGGACGGATAGCTCCTACGAGCAGTACTTC.

This clonotype showed up many times. This chain connects TRBV19 to TRBJ2-7, with a possible D match to TRBD2 (7 bases). This CDR3 region has 13 residues. Trimming pared 7 bases from V and 6 bases from J, leaving 16 bases between. Germline CDR1 LNHDA, CDR2 SQIVND (reference sequence). The CDR3 sequence is CASTGAREGEQYF. Here the CDR3 DNA reads TGTGCCAGTACAGGGGCCAGGGAGGGCGAGCAGTACTTC.

This clonotype was seen ten or more times. This chain uses TRBV27 with TRBJ2-7, with 9 bases identical to TRBD2. The ends lost 0 bases at V and 2 bases at J; junction bases unmatched: 2. The CDR3 length is 15 residues. Germline loops: CDR1 MNHEY, CDR2 SMNVEV (reference sequence). CDR3 sequence (DNA): TGTGCCAGCAGTTTATCGTCTAGCGGGACCTACGAGCAGTACTTC. Protein sequence: CASSLSSSGTYEQYF.

In this sample, this clonotype turned up many times. This sequence joins TRBV20-1 and TRBJ2-1; D is possibly TRBD2 (6 bases). The V and J ends lost 0 bases and 3 bases respectively, with 12 bases between them. The length of the CDR3 is 15 residues. Germline V gene sequence: CDR1 DFQATT, CDR2 SNEGSKA (reference sequence). The CDR3 reads CSARDRRGYYNEQFF. The CDR3 DNA reads TGCAGTGCTAGAGATAGGCGGGGTTACTACAATGAGCAGTTCTTC.

In this sample, this clonotype turned up many times. For the CDR3, the DNA is TGCGCCAGCAGCCAAACCGGGACCCCCACAGATACGCAGTATTTT. Translated, it gives CASSQTGTPTDTQYF. The chain combines TRBV5-1 with TRBJ2-3, with D perhaps given as TRBD1 or TRBD2 (5 bases each). Trimming cost V 4 bases and J 2 bases, with 14 bases left between them. Germline CDR1 reads SGHRS; CDR2 reads YFSETQ. This CDR3 contains 15 residues.

This clonotype showed up many times. The gene calls are TRBV10-3 and TRBJ1-5; 8 bases line up with TRBD1. V gave up 6 bases and J gave up 4 bases; unmatched junction bases: 5. The germline CDR1 and CDR2 sequences are ENHRY and SYGVKD. The CDR3 is 14 residues long. The DNA of the CDR3 is TGTGCCATCAGCCCGGACAGGGCAAATCAGCCCCAGCATTTT. Residues: CAISPDRANQPQHF.

This clonotype was counted at least ten times. CDR3 sequence (DNA): TGTGCCACCAGCAGAGGTGGTGGACAGGTGGGGTATAATTCACCCCTCCACTTT. This codes for CATSRGGGQVGYNSPLHF. The gene calls are TRBV15 and TRBJ1-6; TRBD1 matches 7 bases. Losses at the gene ends were 1 base for V and 4 bases for J; bases not matched to a gene: 10. Germline V CDR1 and CDR2: LNHNV, YYDKDF (reference sequence). The CDR3 spans 18 residues.

Points on this clonotype: Since a much larger clone is just one base distant, this may be a read error. The chain is built from TRBV29-1 and TRBJ2-7; no clear D gene. This CDR3 comprises 14 residues. Per the germline V gene, CDR1 is SQVTM and CDR2 is ANQGSEA. V was cut by 4 bases and J by 6 bases, with 19 bases left in between. CDR3 sequence (DNA): TGCAGCGTTGGCGCCTGGGAAAGCTTGGGCGAGCAGTACTTC. This codes for CSVGAWESLGEQYF.

Many counts were recorded for this clonotype. The chain carries TRBV5-1 and TRBJ1-1; D uncertain. This CDR3 contains 15 residues. The germline V gene has CDR1 SGHRS and CDR2 YFSETQ. The germline V and J ends were trimmed by 2 bases and 0 bases, with 11 bases remaining between them. CDR3 in amino acids: CASSFFGPMNTEAFF. The CDR3 DNA is TGCGCCAGCAGCTTCTTTGGACCCATGAACACTGAAGCTTTCTTT.

This clonotype showed up many times. The J gene is TRBJ1-1, the V gene TRBV25-1; possibly TRBD1 for D (5 bases). The CDR3 sequence is 15 residues long. V dropped 5 bases and J dropped 0 bases, with 13 bases sitting between them. CDR1 MGHDK and CDR2 SYGVNS come from the germline V gene. CDR3 sequence reads: CASSKRGTVNTEAFF. CDR3 sequence (DNA): TGTGCCAGCAGTAAAAGGGGTACAGTGAACACTGAAGCTTTCTTT.

This clonotype was observed at least ten times. The chain links TRBV5-1 to TRBJ2-7; 7 bases match TRBD1. CDR3 size: 14 residues. V was pared by 3 bases and J by 2 bases, with 5 bases of the junction left unmatched. Germline CDR1 is SGHRS and CDR2 is YFSETQ. CDR3 in DNA: TGCGCCAGCAGCTCGGGACAGCTCCCCTACGAGCAGTACTTC. Protein sequence: CASSSGQLPYEQYF. Full variable domain (rest looked up from reference TRBV5-1 and TRBJ2-7): KAGVTQTPRYLIKTRGQQVTLSCSPISGHRSVSWYQQTPGQGLQFLFEYFSETQRNKGNFPGRFSGRQFSNSRSEMNVSTLELGDSALYLCASSSGQLPYEQYFGPGTRLTVT.

This clonotype was observed at least ten times. The chain joins TRBV12-3 or TRBV12-4 to TRBJ2-7; 8 bases agree with TRBD1. The CDR3 has 14 amino acids. V shed 5 bases, J shed 1 base, and the junction held 4 bases outside the gene matches. CDR3 protein: CASSTHRGSYEQYF. In DNA, the CDR3 is TGTGCCAGCAGTACCCACAGGGGGTCCTACGAGCAGTACTTC.

The table lists this clonotype with many counts. The rearrangement joins TRBV4-1 to TRBJ1-1; D is undetermined. This CDR3 region has 14 residues. Trimming shortened V by 1 base and J by 2 bases, and 8 bases separated the two germline ends. Germline V gene lookup returns CDR1 MGHRA and CDR2 YSYEKL. CDR3 bases: TGCGCCAGCAGCCAAGTAGGGAGCAACACTGAAGCTTTCTTT. Residues: CASSQVGSNTEAFF.

Comment on this clonotype: A much larger clone differs from this one at a single base, so this may be a read error. The J gene is TRBJ2-7, the V gene TRBV5-1, with D perhaps TRBD1 (6 bases). Deletions cut 4 bases from V and 6 bases from J, with 11 bases between. Germline V CDR1 and CDR2: SGHRS, YFSETQ. The CDR3 loop spans 12 amino acids. The CDR3 region is CASSRGGSEQYF. In DNA form, the CDR3 reads TGCGCCAGCAGCAGAGGGGGATCCGAGCAGTACTTC.

This clonotype was counted a few times. The chain employs TRBV12-3 or TRBV12-4 and TRBJ1-2; 8 bases match TRBD1. This CDR3 is 15 amino acids long. Trimming took 4 bases from V and 5 from J; bases not matched to a gene: 9. The CDR3 DNA is TGTGCCAGCAGTTCCGACAGGGGATTTGGGTATGGCTACACCTTC. Translated: CASSSDRGFGYGYTF.

This clonotype was observed at least ten times. The rearrangement links TRBV3-1 to TRBJ2-3, with 8 bases aligning to TRBD2. CDR1 is LGHDT, CDR2 YNNKEL, per germline (reference sequence). CDR3 length: 16 amino acids. The J segment lost 0 bases and the V segment lost 3 bases, leaving 5 bases of the junction unmatched. Here the CDR3 reads CASSQRTGGSTDTQYF. CDR3 nucleotide sequence: TGTGCCAGCAGCCAGAGAACGGGGGGGAGCACAGATACGCAGTATTTT.

The V and J genes are TRBV6-5 and TRBJ1-1, with no clear D. The CDR3 length is 16 residues. Germline V gives CDR1 MNHEY, CDR2 SVGAGI. The ends were cut back, 1 base at V and 5 bases at J, with 17 bases in the middle. The CDR3 sequence is CASSYLTAGDSTEAFF. In DNA, the CDR3 is TGTGCCAGCAGTTACTTGACGGCGGGAGATAGTACTGAAGCTTTCTTT.

This clonotype showed up many times. The chain has TRBV20-1 and TRBJ1-5; a possible D gene is TRBD1 (6 bases). Trimming took off 0 bases at V and 1 base at J, with 13 bases between the two ends. Germline CDR1 is DFQATT and CDR2 is SNEGSKA (reference sequence). The CDR3 runs 16 residues. DNA of the CDR3: TGCAGTGCTAGAGATACGGCGAGGGGGAGCAATCAGCCCCAGCATTTT. Amino acid sequence: CSARDTARGSNQPQHF.

This clonotype turned up a few times. V and J are TRBV7-9 and TRBJ2-7, with D possibly being TRBD2 (5 bases). The V gene lost 5 bases and the J gene lost 4 bases, with 9 bases spanning the gap. From germline, CDR1 is SEHNR and CDR2 FQNEAQ (reference sequence). This CDR3 has 12 residues. The CDR3 sequence is CASSRLSYEQYF. As DNA, the CDR3 is TGTGCCAGCAGCCGACTATCTTACGAGCAGTACTTC. The full variable domain, rest sourced from reference TRBV7-9 and TRBJ2-7, is DTGVSQNPRHKITKRGQNVTFRCDPISEHNRLYWYRQTLGQGPEFLTYFQNEAQLEKSRLLSDRFSAERPKGSFSTLEIQRTEQGDSAMYLCASSRLSYEQYFGPGTRLTVT.